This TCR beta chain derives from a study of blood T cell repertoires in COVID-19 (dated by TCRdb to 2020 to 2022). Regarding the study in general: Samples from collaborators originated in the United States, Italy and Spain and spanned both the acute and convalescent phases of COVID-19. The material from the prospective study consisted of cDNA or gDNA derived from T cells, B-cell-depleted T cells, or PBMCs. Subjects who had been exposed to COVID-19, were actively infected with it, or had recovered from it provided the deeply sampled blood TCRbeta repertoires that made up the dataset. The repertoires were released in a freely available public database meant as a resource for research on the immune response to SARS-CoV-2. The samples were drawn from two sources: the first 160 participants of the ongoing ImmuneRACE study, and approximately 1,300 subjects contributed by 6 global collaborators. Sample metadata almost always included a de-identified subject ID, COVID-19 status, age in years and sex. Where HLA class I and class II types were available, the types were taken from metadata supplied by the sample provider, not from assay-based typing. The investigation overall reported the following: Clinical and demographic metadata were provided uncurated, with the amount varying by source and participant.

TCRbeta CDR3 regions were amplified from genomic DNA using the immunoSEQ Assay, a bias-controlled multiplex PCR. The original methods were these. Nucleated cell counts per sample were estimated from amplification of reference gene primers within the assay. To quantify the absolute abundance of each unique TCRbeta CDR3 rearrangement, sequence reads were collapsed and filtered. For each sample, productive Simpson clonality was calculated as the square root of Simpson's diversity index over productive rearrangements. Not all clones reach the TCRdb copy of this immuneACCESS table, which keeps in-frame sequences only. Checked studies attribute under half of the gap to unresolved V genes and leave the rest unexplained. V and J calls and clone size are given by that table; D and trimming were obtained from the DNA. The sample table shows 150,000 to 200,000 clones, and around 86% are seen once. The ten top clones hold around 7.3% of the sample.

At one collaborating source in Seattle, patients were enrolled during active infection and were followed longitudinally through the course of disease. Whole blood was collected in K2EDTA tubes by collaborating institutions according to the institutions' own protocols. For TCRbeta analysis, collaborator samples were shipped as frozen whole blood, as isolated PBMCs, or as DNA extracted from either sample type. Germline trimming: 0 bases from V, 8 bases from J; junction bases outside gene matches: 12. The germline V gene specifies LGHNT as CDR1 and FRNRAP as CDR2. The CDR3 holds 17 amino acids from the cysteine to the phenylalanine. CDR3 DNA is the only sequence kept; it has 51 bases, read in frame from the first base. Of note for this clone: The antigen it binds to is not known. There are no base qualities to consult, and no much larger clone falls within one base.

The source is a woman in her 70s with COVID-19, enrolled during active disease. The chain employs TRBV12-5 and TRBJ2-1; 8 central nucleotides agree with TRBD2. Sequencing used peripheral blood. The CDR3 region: CASGLVVGSGSVHEQFF. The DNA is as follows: TGTGCTAGTGGTTTGGTAGTAGGGAGCGGGAGTGTCCATGAGCAGTTCTTC.